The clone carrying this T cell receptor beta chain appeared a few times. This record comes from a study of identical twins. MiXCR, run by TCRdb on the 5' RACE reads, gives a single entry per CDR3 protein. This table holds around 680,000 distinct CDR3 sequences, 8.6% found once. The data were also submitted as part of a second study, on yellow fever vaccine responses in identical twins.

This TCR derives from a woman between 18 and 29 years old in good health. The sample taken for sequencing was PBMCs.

The CDR3 loop is CASSRNRGDYGYTF. The CDR3 DNA reads as TGTGCCAGCAGTCGAAACAGGGGGGACTATGGCTACACCTTC. The chain links TRBV28 to TRBJ1-2, with 8 nucleotides matching TRBD1. After removal of 5 bases from V and 3 bases from J, the junction contained 5 bases not matched to a gene. This CDR3 comprises 14 residues. Looked up from germline, CDR1 is MDHEN and CDR2 is SYDVKM.